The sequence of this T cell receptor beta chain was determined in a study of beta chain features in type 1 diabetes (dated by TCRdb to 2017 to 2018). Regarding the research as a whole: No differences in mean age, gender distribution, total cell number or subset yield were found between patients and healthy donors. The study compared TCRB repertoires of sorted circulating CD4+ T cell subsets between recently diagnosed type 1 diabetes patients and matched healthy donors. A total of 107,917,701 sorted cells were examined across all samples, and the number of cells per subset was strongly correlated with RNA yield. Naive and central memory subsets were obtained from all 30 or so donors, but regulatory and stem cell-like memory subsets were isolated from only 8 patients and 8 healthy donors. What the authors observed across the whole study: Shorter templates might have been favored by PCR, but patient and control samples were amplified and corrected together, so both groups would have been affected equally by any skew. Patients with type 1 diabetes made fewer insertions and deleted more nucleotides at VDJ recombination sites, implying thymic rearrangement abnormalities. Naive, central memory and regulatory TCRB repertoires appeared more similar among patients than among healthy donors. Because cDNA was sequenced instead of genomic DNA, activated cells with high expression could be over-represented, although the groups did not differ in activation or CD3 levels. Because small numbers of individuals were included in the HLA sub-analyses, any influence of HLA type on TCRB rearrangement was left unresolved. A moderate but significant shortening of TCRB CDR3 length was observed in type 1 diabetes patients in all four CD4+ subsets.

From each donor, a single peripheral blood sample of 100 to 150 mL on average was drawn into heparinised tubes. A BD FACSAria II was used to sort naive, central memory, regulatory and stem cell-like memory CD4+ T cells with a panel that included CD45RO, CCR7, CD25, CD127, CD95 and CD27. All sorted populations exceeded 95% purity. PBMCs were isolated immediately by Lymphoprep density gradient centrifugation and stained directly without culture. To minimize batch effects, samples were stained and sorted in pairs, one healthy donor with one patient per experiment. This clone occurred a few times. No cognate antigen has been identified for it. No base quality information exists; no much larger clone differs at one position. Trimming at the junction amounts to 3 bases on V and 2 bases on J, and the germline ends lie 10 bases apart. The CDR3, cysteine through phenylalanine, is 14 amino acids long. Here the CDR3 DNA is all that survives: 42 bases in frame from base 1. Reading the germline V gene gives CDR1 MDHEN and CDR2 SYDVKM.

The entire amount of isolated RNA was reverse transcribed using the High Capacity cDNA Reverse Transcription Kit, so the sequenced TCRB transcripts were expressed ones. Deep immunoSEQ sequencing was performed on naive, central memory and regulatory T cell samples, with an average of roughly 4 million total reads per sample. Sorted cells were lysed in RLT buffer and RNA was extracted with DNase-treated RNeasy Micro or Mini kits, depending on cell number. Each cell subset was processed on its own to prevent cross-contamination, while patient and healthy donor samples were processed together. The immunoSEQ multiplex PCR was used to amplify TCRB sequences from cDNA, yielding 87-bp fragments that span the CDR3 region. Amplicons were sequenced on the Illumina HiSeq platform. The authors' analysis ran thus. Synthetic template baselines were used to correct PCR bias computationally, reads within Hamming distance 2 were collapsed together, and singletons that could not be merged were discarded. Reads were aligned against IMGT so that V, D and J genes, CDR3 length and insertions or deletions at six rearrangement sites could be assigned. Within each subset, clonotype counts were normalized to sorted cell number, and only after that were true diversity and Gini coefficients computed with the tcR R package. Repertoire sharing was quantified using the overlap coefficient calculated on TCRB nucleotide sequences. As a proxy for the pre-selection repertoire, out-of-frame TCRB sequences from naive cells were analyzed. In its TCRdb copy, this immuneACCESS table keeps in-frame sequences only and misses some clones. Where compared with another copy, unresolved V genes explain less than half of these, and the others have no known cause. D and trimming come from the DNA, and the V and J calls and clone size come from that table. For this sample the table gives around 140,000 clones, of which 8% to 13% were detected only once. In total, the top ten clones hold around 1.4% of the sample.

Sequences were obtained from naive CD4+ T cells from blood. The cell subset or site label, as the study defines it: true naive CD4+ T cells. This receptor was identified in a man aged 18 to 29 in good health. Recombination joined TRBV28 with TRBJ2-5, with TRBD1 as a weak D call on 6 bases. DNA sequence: TGTGCCAGCAGTTTTTGGCAGGGGCAAGAGACCCAGTACTTC. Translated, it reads CASSFWQGQETQYF.